This passage covers 7 T cell receptor beta chains from one sample sequenced in a study of T cells after yellow fever vaccination. TCRdb re-analysed the 5' RACE reads in MiXCR, keeping a single row per CDR3 protein. Of approximately 610,000 distinct CDR3 sequences in the sample, roughly a sixth were seen once. The sequences come from PBMCs, collected 5 to 6 days after the first yellow fever vaccination. The source is a man aged 18 to 29 who received the YFV17D yellow fever vaccine.

V gene TRBV19 combines with J gene TRBJ1-1; no clear D gene. Germline CDR1 reads LNHDA; CDR2 reads SQIVND (reference sequence). The V and J ends lost 8 bases and 1 base respectively, with 5 bases between them. The length of the CDR3 is 11 residues. The CDR3 is CASGPNTEAFF. The DNA for the CDR3 is TGTGCCAGTGGTCCGAACACTGAAGCTTTCTTT.

This CDR3 is CASSYSRPDTIYF. The CDR3 coding sequence is TGTGCCAGCAGTTACTCTCGGCCGGACACCATATATTTT. The genes are TRBV6-2 or TRBV6-3 and TRBJ1-3; no definite D call. Deletions cut 0 bases from V and 8 bases from J, with 8 bases between. CDR3 size: 13 residues. CDR1 and CDR2 from the germline V gene are MNHEY and SVGEGT.

This clonotype was observed a few times. The V and J genes are TRBV5-1 and TRBJ2-5, with 9 bases aligning to TRBD1. Germline V gene sequence: CDR1 SGHRS, CDR2 YFSETQ. Trimming at V came to 4 bases and at J to 3 bases, leaving 7 bases not matched to a gene. This CDR3 spans 15 amino acids. The CDR3 region is CASSGGTGSKETQYF. CDR3 nucleotide sequence: TGCGCCAGCAGCGGTGGGACAGGGTCGAAAGAGACCCAGTACTTC.

The V and J genes are TRBV5-1 and TRBJ1-5; D not resolved. V was trimmed by 0 bases and J by 9 bases, leaving 10 bases between them. Germline V lookup: CDR1 SGHRS, CDR2 YFSETQ. The CDR3 length is 13 residues. The CDR3 coding sequence is TGCGCCAGCAGCTTGGTTGGGGAAGGGCCCCAGCATTTT. Amino acid sequence: CASSLVGEGPQHF.

Only a few counts were recorded for this clonotype. The chain has TRBV7-2 and TRBJ2-5; no reliable D call. CDR1 is SGHTA and CDR2 is FQGNSA in the germline V gene. The CDR3 covers 15 residues. With 1 base removed from V and 4 bases from J, the gap between germline ends came to 13 bases. The CDR3 nucleotides are TGTGCCAGCAGCTTAGGTACCGTTTATTCAGAGACCCAGTACTTC. This codes for CASSLGTVYSETQYF.

In this sample, this clonotype turned up a few times. The rearrangement joins TRBV7-2 to TRBJ1-2; no reliable D call. This CDR3 has 11 amino acids. The germline gives CDR1 SGHTA, CDR2 FQGNSA. Trimming removed 3 bases from V and 4 bases from J, with 3 bases in between. For the CDR3, the DNA is TGTGCCAGCAGCTTCATCTATGGCTACACCTTC. Amino acids: CASSFIYGYTF.

Ten or more counts support this clonotype. This chain uses TRBV7-9 with TRBJ2-1; D unclear. The CDR3 consists of 15 residues. The V and J ends lost 3 bases and 2 bases respectively, with 11 bases between them. Germline values: CDR1 SEHNR, CDR2 FQNEAQ (reference sequence). The CDR3, as DNA: TGTGCCAGCAGCTTGCAAGGCGTGACCTACAATGAGCAGTTCTTC. Translated: CASSLQGVTYNEQFF.